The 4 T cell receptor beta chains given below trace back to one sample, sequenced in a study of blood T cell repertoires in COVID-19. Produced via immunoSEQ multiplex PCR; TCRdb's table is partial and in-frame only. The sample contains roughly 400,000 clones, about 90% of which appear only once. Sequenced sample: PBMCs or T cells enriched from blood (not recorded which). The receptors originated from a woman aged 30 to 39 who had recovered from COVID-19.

CDR3 in amino acids: CASSQDGTSWVNEQFF. The CDR3 DNA reads as TGTGCCAGCAGCCAAGATGGGACTAGCTGGGTCAATGAGCAGTTCTTC. This chain joins TRBV3-1 (or the pseudogene TRBV3-2) and TRBJ2-1, with 9 positions matching TRBD2. The germline V gene encodes CDR1 LGHDT and CDR2 YNNKEL (reference sequence). After removal of 0 bases from V and 6 bases from J, the junction contained 6 bases not matched to a gene. The length of the CDR3 is 16 residues.

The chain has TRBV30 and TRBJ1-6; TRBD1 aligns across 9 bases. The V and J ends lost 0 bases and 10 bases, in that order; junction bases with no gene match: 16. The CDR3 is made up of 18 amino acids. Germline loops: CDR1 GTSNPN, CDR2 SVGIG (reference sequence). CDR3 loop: CAWSVEAGTGSIWSPLHF. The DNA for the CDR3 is TGTGCCTGGAGTGTAGAGGCCGGGACAGGGAGCATTTGGTCACCCCTCCACTTT.

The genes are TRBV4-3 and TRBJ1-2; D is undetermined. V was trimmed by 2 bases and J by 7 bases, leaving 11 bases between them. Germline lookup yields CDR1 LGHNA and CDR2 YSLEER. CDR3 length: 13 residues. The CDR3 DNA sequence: TGCGCCAGCAGCCAACTATTCGGGTCTGGCTACACCTTC. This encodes CASSQLFGSGYTF.

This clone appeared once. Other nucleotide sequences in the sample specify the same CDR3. CDR3 region: CASSLGANTEAFF. In DNA, the CDR3 is TGCGCCAGCAGCTTGGGGGCCAACACTGAAGCTTTCTTT. The V gene is TRBV5-1, the J gene TRBJ1-1; D gene uncertain. V gave up 0 bases and J gave up 2 bases, with 5 bases separating them. Looked up from germline, CDR1 is SGHRS and CDR2 is YFSETQ. This CDR3 comprises 13 residues.